The 28 T cell receptor beta chains in this list originate from one sample, sequenced in a study of cytomegalovirus exposure and HLA in healthy donors. Researchers ran the PCR with 60 Vbeta and 13 Jbeta primers. Profiling relied on immunoSEQ multiplex PCR, and the TCRdb table lists in-frame clones only, not all of them. Seen here are under 150,000 clones, 81% observed once, and the top ten hold 0.55% to 0.75%. Sequencing was performed on PBMCs. The receptor set was obtained from a man between 18 and 29 years old in good health and CMV-seronegative.

The rearrangement joins TRBV2 to TRBJ1-3; no definite D call. Trimming removed 5 bases from V and 0 bases from J, with 14 bases in between. This CDR3 spans 16 amino acids. Germline V gives CDR1 SNHLY, CDR2 FYNNEI. CDR3 region: CASSPTPRSSGNTIYF. The CDR3 DNA reads as TGTGCCAGCAGTCCAACTCCCCGAAGCTCTGGAAACACCATATATTTT.

This clone was recorded once. The rearrangement links TRBV30 to TRBJ1-1, with TRBD1 matching 9 bases. CDR1 is GTSNPN and CDR2 is SVGIG in the germline V gene (reference sequence). This CDR3 has 12 residues. Unmatched junction bases numbered 4, after V lost 8 bases and J lost 3 bases. This CDR3 reads CAGDRADTEAFF. The CDR3 DNA follows: TGTGCCGGGGACAGGGCGGACACTGAAGCTTTCTTT.

The chain couples TRBV7-9 to TRBJ2-5, with D tentatively TRBD2 (6 bases). The CDR3 spans 18 residues. Germline CDR1 reads SEHNR; CDR2 reads FQNEAQ (reference sequence). V gave up 4 bases and J gave up 0 bases, with 21 bases separating them. The CDR3 region has the DNA TGTGCCAGCAGCTACCTCGGGGGTGCGGACCACTACCAAGAGACCCAGTACTTC. The encoded protein is CASSYLGGADHYQETQYF.

This chain links TRBV30 with TRBJ1-3; D not resolved. The CDR3 sequence is 17 residues long. V was cut by 2 bases and J by 4 bases, with 21 bases left in between. Germline V gene data show CDR1 as GTSNPN and CDR2 as SVGIG (reference sequence). Here the CDR3 reads CAWSPPPGLTEGNTIYF. In nucleotides, the CDR3 is TGTGCCTGGAGTCCGCCCCCCGGACTCACGGAGGGAAACACCATATATTTT. Drawing the rest from reference TRBV30 and TRBJ1-3, the complete variable domain is SQTIHQWPATLVQPVGSPLSLECTVEGTSNPNLYWYRQAAGRGLQLLFYSVGIGQISSEVPQNLSASRPQDRQFILSSKKLLLSDSGFYLCAWSPPPGLTEGNTIYFGEGSWLTVV.

The rearrangement links TRBV10-2 to TRBJ1-2; the D gene is possibly TRBD1 (6 bases). Germline V gene lookup returns CDR1 WSHSY and CDR2 SAAADI. The V end was cut by 6 bases, the J end by 4 bases, with 12 bases between. The CDR3 length is 13 residues. The CDR3 region is CASSSQGRYGYTF. Written as DNA, the CDR3 is TGCGCCAGCAGCTCACAGGGCCGCTATGGCTACACCTTC.

This chain links TRBV4-3 with TRBJ2-3, with D possibly being TRBD2 (6 bases). V lost 6 bases and J 1 base, leaving 17 bases between the germline ends. Germline assignment: CDR1 LGHNA and CDR2 YSLEER. The CDR3 consists of 16 residues. The CDR3 protein is CASSPEGGTRTDTQYF. In DNA, the CDR3 is TGCGCCAGCAGTCCGGAAGGTGGGACTCGCACAGATACGCAGTATTTT.

This clone was detected only a few times. The rearrangement uses TRBV27 and TRBJ1-2; the D is unclear. Germline V gene data show CDR1 as MNHEY and CDR2 as SMNVEV (reference sequence). The CDR3 runs to 13 residues. V lost 4 bases to trimming and J lost 4 bases, with 10 bases between them. CDR3 residues: CASSYDILYGYTF. The CDR3 DNA reads as TGTGCCAGCAGTTACGACATACTCTATGGCTACACCTTC.

The chain joins TRBV7-2 to TRBJ2-7; D is possibly TRBD2 (6 bases). This CDR3 contains 15 residues. Trimming removed 3 bases at V and 2 bases at J, with 14 bases between. Germline V lookup: CDR1 SGHTA, CDR2 FQGNSA. CDR3 loop: CASSFPGDGTYEQYF. The CDR3 DNA reads as TGTGCCAGCAGCTTCCCGGGGGACGGGACCTACGAGCAGTACTTC.

This chain uses TRBV7-2 with TRBJ2-7; 9 nucleotides match TRBD2. After removal of 5 bases from V and 4 bases from J, the junction contained 6 bases not matched to a gene. CDR1 SGHTA and CDR2 FQGNSA come from the germline V gene. This CDR3 is 14 amino acids long. This CDR3 is CASSRGLATYEQYF. The CDR3 DNA reads TGTGCCAGCAGCCGGGGACTAGCTACATACGAGCAGTACTTC.

In this sample, this clone turned up once. CDR3 DNA: TGTGCCAGCAGCTTACGAGCGGACTACGAGCAGTACTTC. Translated, it gives CASSLRADYEQYF. The chain employs TRBV7-9 and TRBJ2-7; possible D gene TRBD2, 5 bases. This CDR3 is built from 13 residues. CDR1 SEHNR and CDR2 FQNEAQ come from the germline V gene (reference sequence). V lost 2 bases to trimming and J lost 3 bases, with 8 bases between them.

The chain recombines TRBV7-9 with TRBJ1-1, with unresolved D. The germline V and J ends were trimmed by 2 bases and 6 bases, with 10 bases remaining between them. Germline assignment: CDR1 SEHNR and CDR2 FQNEAQ (reference sequence). CDR3 size: 13 residues. The CDR3 loop is CASSLSGRAEAFF. CDR3 nucleotide sequence: TGTGCCAGCAGCTTATCCGGTCGGGCTGAAGCTTTCTTT.

This sequence joins TRBV11-2 and TRBJ1-1; D is ambiguous. V lost 0 bases and J lost 7, with 3 bases in between. The CDR3 runs to 11 residues. Germline loops: CDR1 SGHAT, CDR2 FQNNGV. DNA of the CDR3: TGTGCCAGCAGCTTAGACAGTGAAGCTTTCTTT. Protein: CASSLDSEAFF. The complete variable domain, with remaining parts taken from reference TRBV11-2 and TRBJ1-1, reads EAGVAQSPRYKIIEKRQSVAFWCNPISGHATLYWYQQILGQGPKLLIQFQNNGVVDDSQLPKDRFSAERLKGVDSTLKIQPAKLEDSAVYLCASSLDSEAFFGQGTRLTVV.

The genes are TRBV7-2 and TRBJ2-7; 10 positions match TRBD2. The junction had 5 bases not matched to a gene; V was cut back by 3 bases and J by 6 bases. Germline V CDR1 and CDR2: SGHTA, FQGNSA. This CDR3 has 14 amino acids. The CDR3 protein is CASSLPGLASEQYF. CDR3 sequence (DNA): TGTGCCAGCAGCTTGCCGGGACTAGCGAGCGAGCAGTACTTC.

The genes are TRBV5-1 and TRBJ2-7, with D perhaps TRBD1 (6 bases). Between the trimmed V and J ends, which lost 3 bases and 11 bases, there was a span of 15 bases. CDR1 SGHRS and CDR2 YFSETQ come from the germline V gene. The CDR3 loop spans 12 amino acids. The CDR3 protein is CASSSPGQLKYF. CDR3 sequence (DNA): TGCGCCAGCAGCTCACCGGGACAATTGAAGTACTTC.

Remarks on this clone: The final CDR3 position lacks the conserved phenylalanine or tryptophan, pointing to a likely read error. V usage is TRBV4-3 and J usage is TRBJ1-6; 10 bases match TRBD1. J lost 1 base, V lost 2 bases, and 8 bases had no gene match. Germline CDR1 is LGHNA and CDR2 is YSLEER. The CDR3 is 19 amino acids. The CDR3 reads CASSQQDPGQGSYNSPLHS. The CDR3 DNA sequence: TGCGCCAGCAGCCAACAAGATCCGGGACAGGGGTCCTATAATTCACCCCTCCACTCT.

The CDR3 DNA is TGTGCCAGCAGTCCTGACAGGGTTGCCCGCGGGGAGCAGTTCTTC. Protein: CASSPDRVARGEQFF. J is TRBJ2-1 and V is TRBV6-5, with TRBD1 matching 7 bases. In germline, CDR1 is MNHEY, CDR2 SVGAGI. The CDR3 extends over 15 amino acids. Trimming removed 5 bases from V and 10 bases from J; junction bases left unmatched: 14.

This clone has only a few counts. The chain recombines TRBV15 with TRBJ2-7; the match to TRBD1 covers 8 bases. J lost 0 bases, V lost 0 bases, and 4 bases had no gene match. This CDR3 spans 16 amino acids. Germline CDR1 reads LNHNV; CDR2 reads YYDKDF (reference sequence). The DNA for the CDR3 is TGTGCCACCAGCAGAGAGGGACAGGCGAGCTCCTACGAGCAGTACTTC. Its translation is CATSREGQASSYEQYF.

This chain uses TRBV2 with TRBJ1-1, with 7 nucleotides matching TRBD1. Germline trimming cut 6 bases from V and 7 bases from J; bases unmatched to any gene: 8. The CDR3 loop spans 13 amino acids. Germline assignment: CDR1 SNHLY and CDR2 FYNNEI. The CDR3 nucleotides are TGTGCCAGCAGGGATGACAGGGAGAATGAAGCTTTCTTT. Translating gives CASRDDRENEAFF. The whole variable domain, remainder taken from reference TRBV2 and TRBJ1-1, is EPEVTQTPSHQVTQMGQEVILRCVPISNHLYFYWYRQILGQKVEFLVSFYNNEISEKSEIFDDQFSVERPDGSNFTLKIRSTKLEDSAMYFCASRDDRENEAFFGQGTRLTVV.

This clone was seen only a few times. This chain joins TRBV19 and TRBJ1-2, with 10 positions matching TRBD1. V was pared by 6 bases and J by 4 bases, with 5 bases of the junction left unmatched. Germline CDR1 and CDR2: LNHDA and SQIVND (reference sequence). CDR3 length: 14 amino acids. CDR3 region: CASRETGGVYGYTF. The DNA for the CDR3 is TGTGCCAGTAGAGAGACAGGGGGCGTCTATGGCTACACCTTC.

This clone has only a few counts. The genes are TRBV4-1 and TRBJ2-7; 7 bases match TRBD2. The V and J ends lost 4 bases and 0 bases, in that order; junction bases with no gene match: 0. Germline-derived CDR1 and CDR2 are MGHRA and YSYEKL. The CDR3 length is 13 residues. CDR3 bases: TGCGCCAGCAGCCTAGCGGGCTCCTACGAGCAGTACTTC. Its protein is CASSLAGSYEQYF.

This sequence joins TRBV30 and TRBJ1-1; D is undetermined. CDR3 length: 12 amino acids. Trimming left V 0 bases short and J 10 bases short, with 12 bases between. Per the germline V gene, CDR1 is GTSNPN and CDR2 is SVGIG (reference sequence). The CDR3 bases are TGTGCCTGGAGTGTCGGAGTCGGAGGAGCTTTCTTT. Residues: CAWSVGVGGAFF.

The rearrangement links TRBV29-1 to TRBJ1-2, with 7 positions matching TRBD1. CDR3 length equals 14 residues. J gave up 8 bases and V 8 bases, and 17 bases lay outside the gene matches. The germline V gene has CDR1 SQVTM and CDR2 ANQGSEA. In DNA form, the CDR3 reads TGCAGCACCCAGATTAGAGGGGGCGCATTCGGCTACACCTTC. This encodes CSTQIRGGAFGYTF.

The chain joins TRBV6-1 to TRBJ2-1; TRBD1 matches at 10 bases. The germline CDR1 and CDR2 sequences are MNHNS and SASEGT. Trimming at V came to 8 bases and at J to 6 bases, leaving 7 bases not matched to a gene. This CDR3 has 14 amino acids. This CDR3 reads CASGGTGASNEQFF. For the CDR3, the DNA is TGTGCCAGCGGGGGGACAGGGGCTTCCAATGAGCAGTTCTTC.

This clone was observed a handful of times. The V and J genes are TRBV4-2 and TRBJ2-5; 9 nucleotides line up with TRBD1. This CDR3 contains 16 residues. CDR1 and CDR2 from the germline V gene are LGHNA and YNFKEQ. The J segment lost 5 bases and the V segment lost 1 base, leaving 8 bases of the junction unmatched. CDR3 DNA: TGTGCCAGCAGCCAAGGAAGGGGACAGGGTATTGAGACCCAGTACTTC. Its translation is CASSQGRGQGIETQYF.

The chain couples TRBV5-5 to TRBJ1-5; D is ambiguous. Germline assignment: CDR1 SGHKS and CDR2 YYEKEE (reference sequence). The CDR3 has 13 amino acids. Trimming removed 0 bases from V and 5 bases from J, with 6 bases in between. The CDR3 bases are TGTGCCAGCAGCTTGGTGGCCGATCAGCCCCAGCATTTT. It is translated as CASSLVADQPQHF.

The rearrangement joins TRBV5-1 to TRBJ2-4, with TRBD1 matching 7 bases. The length of the CDR3 is 17 residues. V was pared by 3 bases and J by 3 bases, with 12 bases of the junction left unmatched. The V gene's germline CDR1 is SGHRS and CDR2 YFSETQ. The CDR3 spells CASSWAVTGSDKNIQYF. In DNA, the CDR3 is TGCGCCAGCAGCTGGGCGGTGACAGGGAGTGACAAAAACATTCAGTACTTC.

The chain has TRBV7-2 and TRBJ1-1, with 8 bases identical to TRBD1. The germline CDR1 and CDR2 sequences are SGHTA and FQGNSA. V was pared by 0 bases and J by 4 bases, with 4 bases of the junction left unmatched. The CDR3 contains 15 residues. The CDR3, as DNA: TGTGCCAGCAGCTTAGCCCGAACAGGGGGCACTGAAGCTTTCTTT. Its translation is CASSLARTGGTEAFF.

This clone appeared a single time. V is TRBV14 and J is TRBJ1-1; 7 positions match TRBD1. Trimming removed 4 bases from V and 2 bases from J; junction bases left unmatched: 4. The CDR3 has 14 residues. Looked up from germline, CDR1 is SGHDN and CDR2 is FVKESK. CDR3 sequence reads: CASSPGQVNTEAFF. Written as DNA, the CDR3 is TGTGCCAGCAGCCCTGGACAGGTCAACACTGAAGCTTTCTTT.